This T cell receptor (beta chain) was identified during a study of T-cell reconstitution after alpha-beta-depleted transplantation in children. Germline assignment: CDR1 DFQATT and CDR2 SNEGSKA (reference sequence). After removal of 2 bases from V and 10 bases from J, the junction contained 16 bases not matched to a gene. This CDR3 is 15 amino acids long. Findings of the study overall: From surviving recipient T cells and thymic progenitors came the high day-60 TCRbeta diversity observed in some patients. Reported findings indicate that, about two months after transplant, alpha-beta T cells came from several hundred expanded clones, which were derived from non-depleted graft cells. It was newly produced T cells that mostly accounted for T-cell counts and diversity one year after transplant.

Unique molecular identifiers featured in how the TCRbeta library was prepared. From the PCR reads, TCRdb called clonotypes with MiXCR, one entry per CDR3 protein. The repertoire holds 250,000 to 400,000 distinct CDR3 sequences, with around 25% as singletons. In the case of this clonotype: Its antigen is still unknown.

Sequencing used PBMCs, mostly from graft donor cells, obtained 180 days after TCRalphabeta/CD19-depleted stem cell transplant. The chain couples TRBV20-1 to TRBJ1-1; 7 bases align to TRBD1. The sequence was collected from a male patient aged 5 to 17 who had a stem cell transplant for acute lymphoblastic leukemia, so the T cells may come from the graft donor. This CDR3 is CSARPYRGLPQGAFF. DNA of the CDR3: TGCAGTGCTAGACCGTACAGGGGACTGCCCCAAGGAGCTTTCTTT.